This is a list of T cell receptor beta chains from one sample in a study of blood T cell repertoires in COVID-19. Generated by immunoSEQ multiplex PCR, the TCRdb table keeps only in-frame clones and is missing some. The sample records fewer than 250,000 clones, about 81% being singletons. The specimen was peripheral blood. The receptors shown here come from a woman in her sixties with COVID-19, enrolled during active disease. Each CDR3 is given with its conserved first and last residue. Fields, in order: CDR3 DNA, CDR3 protein, V gene, J gene, clone size, D gene. A D gene is named only where the DNA matches it firmly. Size tells how often a clone was seen (once, few, many) or the class of an expanded clone, and some rows leave it out.

TGTGCCAGCAGCCTCGAGACAGGGGCCACTGAAGCTTTCTTT	CASSLETGATEAFF	TRBV3-1/TRBV3-2	TRBJ1-1	once	TRBD1
TGTGCCAGTAACACGGGACAGGGGAGTTCACCCCTCCACTTT	CASNTGQGSSPLHF	TRBV19	TRBJ1-6	NA	TRBD1
TGCGCCAGCAGCCAAGTTGTGACGGGAGGCCGGGATGAGCAGTTCTTC	CASSQVVTGGRDEQFF	TRBV4-3	TRBJ2-1	NA	TRBD2
TGTGCCAGCAGCTATCGGGACAGGGGGATGGGGGGCTACACCTTC	CASSYRDRGMGGYTF	TRBV5-4	TRBJ1-2	NA	TRBD1
TGTGCCAGTAGCATTGCAGGAAGCTATGGCTACACCTTC	CASSIAGSYGYTF	TRBV19	TRBJ1-2	few	NA
TGTGCCAGTAGTTCTCAGGGTAATCAGCCCCAGCATTTT	CASSSQGNQPQHF	TRBV19	TRBJ1-5	once	NA
TGCAGCGTTGGTCTGGCAGGCACCTACGAGCAGTACTTC	CSVGLAGTYEQYF	TRBV29-1	TRBJ2-7	once	NA
TGCAGCGTTCGCGACAGGGTCCAAGAGACCCAGTACTTC	CSVRDRVQETQYF	TRBV29-1	TRBJ2-5	NA	TRBD1
TGTGCCAGCAGCCAACGGACTAGCTTTAGCACAGATACGCAGTATTTT	CASSQRTSFSTDTQYF	TRBV5-4	TRBJ2-3	NA	TRBD2
TGCGCCAGCAGCCGAGGGAGCCTAGCGGGGGGGCCCAAAGAGACCCAGTACTTC	CASSRGSLAGGPKETQYF	TRBV5-1	TRBJ2-5	NA	TRBD2
TGTGCCAGCAGCAGACAGGGGATTTTAGACACCGGGGAGCTGTTTTTT	CASSRQGILDTGELFF	TRBV11-2	TRBJ2-2	NA	TRBD1
TGTGCCAGCAGTTTGTGGGGCGGGGTTGGCACAGATACGCAGTATTTT	CASSLWGGVGTDTQYF	TRBV28	TRBJ2-3	NA	NA
TGTGCCAGCTCTCCCCAGGGTTCCTACAATGAGCAGTTCTTC	CASSPQGSYNEQFF	TRBV18	TRBJ2-1	NA	NA
TGTGCCAGTAGTAGGGGGGGCGAGAAAAACATTCAGTACTTC	CASSRGGEKNIQYF	TRBV19	TRBJ2-4	NA	NA
TGCGCCAGCAGCTTGGAAGGGCAGGGTAATTCACCCCTCCACTTT	CASSLEGQGNSPLHF	TRBV5-1	TRBJ1-6	NA	NA
TGTGCCATCAAAAAGGAACAGTCGTACCAAGAGACCCAGTACTTC	CAIKKEQSYQETQYF	TRBV10-3	TRBJ2-5	NA	NA
TGCAGCTGGGCTGGGTATGGCTACACCTTC	CSWAGYGYTF	TRBV20-1	TRBJ1-2	NA	NA
TGTGCCAGCAGCCCCCCCAGATACAATGAGCAGTTCTTC	CASSPPRYNEQFF	TRBV9	TRBJ2-1	NA	NA
TGCGCCAGCAGCCCTAGGGCAGGGCTTTCCTACAATGAGCAGTTCTTC	CASSPRAGLSYNEQFF	TRBV4-1	TRBJ2-1	NA	NA
TGTGCCAGCAGCTGGCACCCCCAGCATTTT	CASSWHPQHF	TRBV5-8	TRBJ1-5	NA	NA
TGTGCCAGCAGTAACCTTTACGGAGTAAACACTGAAGCTTTCTTT	CASSNLYGVNTEAFF	TRBV27	TRBJ1-1	NA	NA
TGTGCCAGCAGCACACTGCAGGGGGCGTTAGGAAACACCATATATTTT	CASSTLQGALGNTIYF	TRBV13	TRBJ1-3	once	TRBD1
TGCAGCGTAGGACCCATAAACAGGGCGGACGGCTATGGCTACACCTTC	CSVGPINRADGYGYTF	TRBV29-1	TRBJ1-2	NA	NA
TGCGCCAGCAGCGCAGGGTACTCGAAGAACACTGAAGCTTTCTTT	CASSAGYSKNTEAFF	TRBV5-1	TRBJ1-1	NA	NA
TGCGCCAGCAGCCAGTCCGGCGGACAGGGTTATGAAAAACTGTTTTTT	CASSQSGGQGYEKLFF	TRBV4-1	TRBJ1-4	once	TRBD1
TGTGCCAGCAGCTTAGGGGACACCGCAACTAATGAAAAACTGTTTTTT	CASSLGDTATNEKLFF	TRBV11-1	TRBJ1-4	few	NA
TGCGCCAGCAGCCATCGACCGGGACAGGAAACCGGGGAGCTGTTTTTT	CASSHRPGQETGELFF	TRBV5-1	TRBJ2-2	NA	TRBD1
TGCAGTGCCGGGACAGGGGTTGATCGGTACTTC	CSAGTGVDRYF	TRBV20-1	TRBJ2-7	NA	TRBD1
TGTGCCATCAGGCCGCGGGGGGACAGGGCGGACGAGCAGTACTTC	CAIRPRGDRADEQYF	TRBV10-3	TRBJ2-7	once	NA
TGTGCCAGCAGGGGGGGAACGAACACCGGGGAGCTGTTTTTT	CASRGGTNTGELFF	TRBV2	TRBJ2-2	NA	NA
TGTGCCAGCAGTTACGGAGGGTCCACAGATACGCAGTATTTT	CASSYGGSTDTQYF	TRBV6-5	TRBJ2-3	once	NA
TGTGCCACCAGCAGGGGCCTACAACCTACTGAAGCTTTCTTT	CATSRGLQPTEAFF	TRBV15	TRBJ1-1	NA	NA
TGTGCCAGCAGCCCGACCACAGGGATGACGGGCTACACCTTC	CASSPTTGMTGYTF	TRBV3-1/TRBV3-2	TRBJ1-2	NA	NA
TGTGCCAGCAGTCCGCAAAGCCAGGGGGTAGGCAATCAGCCCCAGCATTTT	CASSPQSQGVGNQPQHF	TRBV28	TRBJ1-5	NA	TRBD1
TGTGCAAGTCGCCCATGGTCAGAAGCAACTAATGAAAAACTGTTTTTT	CASRPWSEATNEKLFF	TRBV12-2	TRBJ1-4	NA	NA
TGTGCCAGCAGTGCGGGGGACGCTAGCACAGATACGCAGTATTTT	CASSAGDASTDTQYF	TRBV6-4	TRBJ2-3	few	NA
TGTGCCAGCAGCAGGAGGACAGGGTCCTATGGCTACACCTTC	CASSRRTGSYGYTF	TRBV21-1	TRBJ1-2	NA	NA
TGTGCCTGCCGAACGACAGGGACCGCTAACTATGGCTACACCTTC	CACRTTGTANYGYTF	TRBV19	TRBJ1-2	NA	TRBD1
TGCGCCAGCAGCTTGGAGCCTCCCCAAGAGACCCAGTACTTC	CASSLEPPQETQYF	TRBV5-1	TRBJ2-5	NA	NA
TGTGCCAGCAGCCGAGGGACAGGCCAAAACGGGATGGGCTACACCTTC	CASSRGTGQNGMGYTF	TRBV5-6	TRBJ1-2	NA	TRBD1
TGTGCCAGTAGTATAGATCAAGGGGCTATGAACACTGAAGCTTTCTTT	CASSIDQGAMNTEAFF	TRBV19	TRBJ1-1	NA	NA
TGCAGTGCTAGTGATGTGGGCCGAAGCACAGATACGCAGTATTTT	CSASDVGRSTDTQYF	TRBV20-1	TRBJ2-3	few	NA